Detailed here is one T cell receptor (beta chain). The sample is drawn from a study of molecular identifiers for immune sequencing clone quantification. TCRdb processed the PCR reads anew with MiXCR; each CDR3 protein has one entry. This table has 490,000 or so distinct CDR3 sequences, over 20% appearing once. CDR1 and CDR2 from the germline V gene are MGHRA and YSYEKL. This CDR3 contains 13 residues. The germline V and J ends were trimmed by 4 bases and 10 bases, with 14 bases remaining between them. V gene TRBV4-1 combines with J gene TRBJ1-3; no definite D call. Sequenced sample: naive CD8+ T cells from blood, with Jurkat cell RNA spiked in. The subset is: FACS-sorted CD8+CD4-CCR7+CD45RA+ naive T cells. The receptor was derived from a human donor in good health. Some libraries in this study had Jurkat cell RNA spiked in. The CDR3: CASSPELRRTIYF. CDR3 DNA sequence: TGCGCCAGCAGCCCGGAGCTCAGGCGGACCATATATTTT.